One and the same sample provided the 27 T cell receptor beta chains below, sequenced in a study of cytomegalovirus exposure and HLA in healthy donors. Both 60 Vbeta primers and 13 Jbeta primers went into the PCR. Some clones are missing from TCRdb's copy, which holds only in-frame ones; the method was immunoSEQ multiplex PCR. The repertoire holds around 210,000 clones, with roughly 73% as singletons. The sequencing sample was made of PBMCs. These receptors all stem from a boy aged 10-17 years in good health and CMV-seronegative.

The V gene is TRBV30, the J gene TRBJ2-5; perhaps TRBD2 as D (6 bases). In germline, CDR1 is GTSNPN, CDR2 SVGIG (reference sequence). This CDR3 has 13 residues. V gave up 3 bases and J gave up 2 bases, with 10 bases separating them. The CDR3 region has the DNA TGTGCCTGGAGAAAGGGAGGACAAGAGACCCAGTACTTC. Protein: CAWRKGGQETQYF.

This sequence joins TRBV19 and TRBJ2-7; 7 nucleotides line up with TRBD2. This CDR3 has 15 amino acids. Germline V gives CDR1 LNHDA, CDR2 SQIVND (reference sequence). V was clipped by 3 bases and J by 4 bases; unmatched bases: 9. CDR3 sequence (DNA): TGTGCCAGTAGTATGGGAGCGGGAAACCCATACGAGCAGTACTTC. This translates into CASSMGAGNPYEQYF.

This clone was recorded only once. The gene calls are TRBV10-3 and TRBJ1-2; TRBD1 matches 7 bases. The CDR3 sequence is 15 residues long. Germline V lookup: CDR1 ENHRY, CDR2 SYGVKD. After removal of 8 bases from V and 0 bases from J, the junction contained 9 bases not matched to a gene. For the CDR3, the DNA is TGTGCCATCTCCGGGACAGAGAGCTCTAACTATGGCTACACCTTC. Protein product: CAISGTESSNYGYTF.

To note about this clone: One end of the junction varies from germline; a read error may be responsible. The J gene is TRBJ1-2, the V gene TRBV2; 7 bases agree with TRBD1. CDR1 is SNHLY and CDR2 is FYNNEI in the germline V gene. The CDR3 is 14 amino acids. Written as DNA, the CDR3 is TGCGCCAGCAGTGAAGGGACAGCCCTCCATGGCTACACCTTC. Translated, it gives CASSEGTALHGYTF.

The chain recombines TRBV10-3 with TRBJ2-7; no clear D. The CDR3 totals 13 residues. Germline CDR1 is ENHRY and CDR2 is SYGVKD. The V gene lost 6 bases and the J gene lost 6 bases, with 15 bases spanning the gap. The CDR3 reads CAIREPPGGEQYF. CDR3 nucleotides: TGTGCCATCAGAGAGCCCCCAGGTGGCGAGCAGTACTTC.

The chain has TRBV27 and TRBJ1-1; D might be TRBD1 (5 bases). CDR1 and CDR2 from the germline V gene are MNHEY and SMNVEV (reference sequence). The CDR3 extends over 14 amino acids. Trimming took off 5 bases at V and 5 bases at J, with 15 bases between the two ends. CDR3 region: CASSPLPSGTEAFF. The CDR3 DNA reads TGTGCCAGCAGTCCTCTCCCATCAGGGACTGAAGCTTTCTTT.

This clone appeared a few times. This sequence joins TRBV19 and TRBJ2-7; D is perhaps TRBD2 (5 bases). The CDR3 is 12 amino acids. V lost 6 bases and J 4 bases, leaving 10 bases between the germline ends. The germline gives CDR1 LNHDA, CDR2 SQIVND (reference sequence). This CDR3 is CASSFGSYEQYF. CDR3 sequence (DNA): TGTGCCAGTAGCTTTGGGAGTTACGAGCAGTACTTC.

The chain employs TRBV2 and TRBJ1-3; D is possibly TRBD1 (5 bases). From germline, CDR1 is SNHLY and CDR2 FYNNEI. This CDR3 is built from 14 residues. Trimming stripped 5 bases from V and 1 base from J, with 9 bases between. The CDR3 is CASSWSGSGNTIYF. The DNA of the CDR3 is TGTGCCAGCAGTTGGTCAGGGTCTGGAAACACCATATATTTT.

This chain uses TRBV7-9 with TRBJ2-5, with 7 nucleotides matching TRBD1. Germline V CDR1 and CDR2: SEHNR, FQNEAQ (reference sequence). The CDR3 runs 14 residues. V was clipped by 2 bases and J by 3 bases; unmatched bases: 3. The CDR3 loop is CASSLIGTEETQYF. DNA for the CDR3: TGTGCCAGCAGCTTAATAGGGACAGAAGAGACCCAGTACTTC.

J is TRBJ2-7 and V is TRBV27, with 11 bases aligning to TRBD2. Germline V lookup: CDR1 MNHEY, CDR2 SMNVEV (reference sequence). V was clipped by 8 bases and J by 4 bases; unmatched bases: 7. This CDR3 has 14 residues. The CDR3 DNA follows: TGTGCCAGCTCACCCGGGACTAGCGGTTACGAGCAGTACTTC. It yields the protein CASSPGTSGYEQYF.

This chain links TRBV6-1 with TRBJ1-4; 8 bases map to TRBD1. V dropped 4 bases and J dropped 7; count of bases not matched to a gene: 14. The length of the CDR3 is 17 residues. CDR1 MNHNS and CDR2 SASEGT come from the germline V gene. The CDR3 DNA reads as TGTGCCAGCAGTGGAACGATGGGACAGGCTGAGGGTGAAAAACTGTTTTTT. Translation gives CASSGTMGQAEGEKLFF.

This clone came up once. The chain recombines TRBV30 with TRBJ1-3, with D maybe TRBD1 (5 bases). Looked up from germline, CDR1 is GTSNPN and CDR2 is SVGIG (reference sequence). CDR3 size: 13 residues. Between the trimmed V and J ends, which lost 4 bases and 4 bases, there was a span of 11 bases. For the CDR3, the DNA is TGTGCCTGGACCGGATCAGGGGGAAACACCATATATTTT. This sequence encodes CAWTGSGGNTIYF.

The chain carries TRBV2 and TRBJ1-2; D possibly corresponds to TRBD1 (6 bases). This CDR3 spans 13 amino acids. Germline V gene data show CDR1 as SNHLY and CDR2 as FYNNEI. V dropped 8 bases and J dropped 5 bases, with 15 bases sitting between them. In DNA, the CDR3 is TGTGCCAGCGCACTAACAGGGATTTATGGCTACACCTTC. Its protein product is CASALTGIYGYTF.

This chain uses TRBV5-1 with TRBJ2-1; unclear D gene. CDR3 length: 13 residues. Looked up from germline, CDR1 is SGHRS and CDR2 is YFSETQ. V lost 0 bases and J 3 bases, leaving 4 bases between the germline ends. CDR3 coding DNA: TGCGCCAGCAGCTTGGGTCTCTACAATGAGCAGTTCTTC. Amino acid sequence: CASSLGLYNEQFF.

This chain uses TRBV11-2 with TRBJ2-6, with 8 nucleotides matching TRBD1. Germline CDR1 and CDR2: SGHAT and FQNNGV. Germline trimming cut 6 bases from V and 0 bases from J; bases unmatched to any gene: 7. This CDR3 contains 17 residues. CDR3 loop: CASRRQGTSSGANVLTF. The CDR3 DNA sequence: TGTGCCAGCAGGAGACAGGGGACAAGCTCTGGGGCCAACGTCCTGACTTTC.

This chain joins TRBV27 and TRBJ2-7, with D unclear. The ends were cut back, 8 bases at V and 0 bases at J, with 11 bases in the middle. The V gene's germline CDR1 is MNHEY and CDR2 SMNVEV (reference sequence). The CDR3 sequence is 13 residues long. CDR3 bases: TGTGCCAGCCGCAGACAATCCTCCTACGAGCAGTACTTC. As protein: CASRRQSSYEQYF.

This rearrangement joins TRBV6-5 to TRBJ2-5; 8 bases map to TRBD2. V lost 2 bases and J lost 2; bases outside the gene matches: 4. The CDR3 consists of 15 residues. Germline CDR1 MNHEY, CDR2 SVGAGI. CDR3 DNA sequence: TGTGCCAGCAGTTACCTCGCGGGGGGACAAGAGACCCAGTACTTC. Its protein product is CASSYLAGGQETQYF.

The V gene is TRBV6-1, the J gene TRBJ2-1; TRBD2 aligns across 11 bases. Germline V gives CDR1 MNHNS, CDR2 SASEGT. CDR3 size: 15 residues. V lost 4 bases and J lost 3; bases outside the gene matches: 2. Written as DNA, the CDR3 is TGTGCCAGCAGTGTGGGACTAGCGGTCTACAATGAGCAGTTCTTC. As protein: CASSVGLAVYNEQFF.

This chain connects TRBV5-6 to TRBJ2-5; TRBD1 agrees at 9 bases. The CDR3 has 15 residues. Trimming took 1 base from V and 2 from J; bases not matched to a gene: 3. Germline lookup yields CDR1 SGHDT and CDR2 YYEEEE. The CDR3 is CASSLIGQGQETQYF. The CDR3 nucleotides are TGTGCCAGCAGCTTGATAGGACAGGGGCAAGAGACCCAGTACTTC.

This chain links TRBV10-2 with TRBJ1-2; the D gene is possibly TRBD1 (6 bases). The CDR3 runs 14 residues. With 3 bases removed from V and 2 bases from J, the gap between germline ends came to 10 bases. CDR1 is WSHSY and CDR2 is SAAADI in the germline V gene. CDR3 sequence reads: CASSESRGNYGYTF. CDR3 in DNA: TGCGCCAGCAGTGAAAGCAGGGGCAACTATGGCTACACCTTC.

On this clone: Sequence at one end of the junction differs from germline and may be a read error. The gene calls are TRBV10-3 and TRBJ2-7, with a tentative D call TRBD1 (6 bases). The CDR3 contains 12 residues. Germline V lookup: CDR1 ENHRY, CDR2 SYGVKD. The CDR3 sequence: CAISEGGGPDSF. Written as DNA, the CDR3 is TGTGCCATCAGTGAGGGGGGCGGTCCTGACTCCTTC.

The DNA for the CDR3 is TGTGCCAGCAGTGCGACAGGGCCAAACACCGGGGAGCTGTTTTTT. It translates to CASSATGPNTGELFF. The rearrangement links TRBV6-1 to TRBJ2-2, with 7 positions matching TRBD1. Germline V lookup: CDR1 MNHNS, CDR2 SASEGT. The V and J ends lost 4 bases and 2 bases, in that order; junction bases with no gene match: 4. The CDR3 is 15 residues long.

The gene calls are TRBV27 and TRBJ1-6; TRBD1 aligns across 8 bases. Trimming cost V 7 bases and J 10 bases; bases outside gene matches: 9. Germline values: CDR1 MNHEY, CDR2 SMNVEV (reference sequence). The CDR3 runs 14 residues. CDR3 amino acids: CASTMDREGSPLHF. In nucleotides, the CDR3 is TGTGCCAGCACTATGGACAGGGAAGGATCACCCCTCCACTTT.

The chain employs TRBV27 and TRBJ2-1; a weak D match, TRBD2 (6 bases). Per germline, CDR1 MNHEY and CDR2 SMNVEV (reference sequence). Trimming took off 6 bases at V and 4 bases at J, with 7 bases between the two ends. The CDR3 covers 12 residues. The CDR3 DNA reads TGTGCCAGCAGGACTAGGTACAATGAGCAGTTCTTC. This sequence encodes CASRTRYNEQFF.

This chain connects TRBV5-6 to TRBJ2-2, with 8 positions matching TRBD2. The J segment lost 6 bases and the V segment lost 5 bases, leaving 9 bases of the junction unmatched. In germline, CDR1 is SGHDT, CDR2 YYEEEE. The CDR3 length is 15 residues. As DNA, the CDR3 is TGTGCCAGCAGTTACGTTGCGGGGGGTCCCGGGGAGCTGTTTTTT. Its protein is CASSYVAGGPGELFF.

V gene TRBV29-1 combines with J gene TRBJ1-1; 9 bases line up with TRBD1. The V and J ends lost 6 bases and 5 bases, in that order; junction bases with no gene match: 13. CDR3 length: 15 amino acids. The germline V gene has CDR1 SQVTM and CDR2 ANQGSEA. CDR3 residues: CSVVPGQGSRTEAFF. The CDR3 DNA follows: TGCAGCGTCGTCCCGGGACAGGGTTCGAGGACTGAAGCTTTCTTT.

V and J are TRBV4-2 and TRBJ1-2, with 7 bases lining up with TRBD1. The V gene's germline CDR1 is LGHNA and CDR2 YNFKEQ. V shed 2 bases and J 3 bases; nucleotides not matched to a gene: 3. The CDR3 runs to 14 residues. The DNA for the CDR3 is TGTGCCAGCAGCCAATCGGGACAGCACTATGGCTACACCTTC. Protein sequence: CASSQSGQHYGYTF.